Listed below are T cell receptor beta chains from one sample, sequenced in a study of cytomegalovirus exposure and HLA in healthy donors. Sequenced by immunoSEQ multiplex PCR; TCRdb stores in-frame clones only, minus some. The sample includes 150,000 to 200,000 clones, roughly 85% of them seen just once. Sequenced sample: PBMCs. These receptors came from a woman between 50 and 59 years old in good health and CMV-seronegative. Each CDR3 is given with its conserved first and last residue. Each record gives: clone size, J gene, D gene, V gene, CDR3 protein, CDR3 DNA. A D gene is named only where the DNA matches it firmly. Not every row has a clone size; where given, it reads once, few, many or a size class.

size: few; J: TRBJ2-2; D: TRBD1; V: TRBV7-9; CDR3: CASRRDRADGPFF; DNA: TGTGCCAGCAGACGGGACAGGGCAGATGGGCCGTTTTTT
size: few; J: TRBJ1-1; D: -; V: TRBV25-1; CDR3: CASSDRTGRLRTEAFF; DNA: TGTGCCAGCAGTGACAGAACAGGGAGATTAAGGACTGAAGCTTTCTTT
size: -; J: TRBJ2-7; D: -; V: TRBV25-1; CDR3: CASSGYGVYREQYF; DNA: TGTGCCAGCAGTGGCTACGGGGTCTACCGCGAGCAGTACTTC
size: few; J: TRBJ2-1; D: TRBD1; V: TRBV27; CDR3: CASSLRDRGRGEQFF; DNA: TGTGCCAGCAGTCTCCGGGACAGGGGTCGAGGTGAGCAGTTCTTC
size: -; J: TRBJ1-3; D: -; V: TRBV13; CDR3: CASSLTRGNTIYF; DNA: TGTGCCAGCAGCCTTACGCGGGGAAACACCATATATTTT
size: -; J: TRBJ1-5; D: -; V: TRBV9; CDR3: CASSVGAGLNQPQHF; DNA: TGTGCCAGCAGCGTAGGGGCAGGGCTAAATCAGCCCCAGCATTTT
size: once; J: TRBJ2-1; D: TRBD1; V: TRBV7-2; CDR3: CASSLDRGWGNEQFF; DNA: TGTGCCAGCAGCTTAGACAGGGGATGGGGCAATGAGCAGTTCTTC
size: -; J: TRBJ1-5; D: -; V: TRBV19; CDR3: CASSIDVGTSQPQHF; DNA: TGTGCCAGTAGTATAGATGTGGGTACTAGTCAGCCCCAGCATTTT
size: -; J: TRBJ2-7; D: TRBD2; V: TRBV9; CDR3: CASSVGEREPHYEQYF; DNA: TGTGCCAGCAGCGTAGGAGAGCGGGAGCCCCACTACGAGCAGTACTTC
size: -; J: TRBJ2-7; D: -; V: TRBV18; CDR3: CASSPVQGYEQYF; DNA: TGTGCCAGCTCACCAGTACAGGGCTACGAGCAGTACTTC
size: few; J: TRBJ2-7; D: TRBD2; V: TRBV27; CDR3: CASSSLSGKPYEQYF; DNA: TGTGCCAGCAGTTCCCTTAGCGGGAAGCCCTACGAGCAGTACTTC